The 20 T cell receptor beta chains given below trace back to one sample, sequenced in a study of blood T cell repertoires in COVID-19. Repertoires were generated with immunoSEQ multiplex PCR, while TCRdb's copy carries only in-frame clones and drops some. This sample has 200,000 to 250,000 clones, with around 90% found just once. The specimen was peripheral blood. The source is a man aged 18 to 29 with active or convalescent COVID-19.

The chain couples TRBV5-5 to TRBJ1-1, with D uncertain. CDR1 is SGHKS and CDR2 is YYEKEE in the germline V gene (reference sequence). Between the trimmed V and J ends, which lost 0 bases and 0 bases, there was a span of 3 bases. This CDR3 has 13 amino acids. The CDR3 loop reads CASSLGVNTEAFF. CDR3 nucleotides: TGTGCCAGCAGCTTGGGAGTGAACACTGAAGCTTTCTTT.

The chain combines TRBV9 with TRBJ1-1; D is uncertain. This CDR3 has 13 residues. Between the trimmed V and J ends, which lost 9 bases and 2 bases, there was a span of 14 bases. Germline V CDR1 and CDR2: SGDLS, YYNGEE. In DNA, the CDR3 is TGTGCCACGGAACGCATAGCAAACACTGAAGCTTTCTTT. This encodes CATERIANTEAFF.

The CDR3 DNA is TGTGCCAGCAGCCAGGGACAACAAGAGACCCAGTACTTC. Protein product: CASSQGQQETQYF. The rearrangement joins TRBV3-1 (or the pseudogene TRBV3-2) to TRBJ2-5; tentative D call: TRBD1 (6 bases). Trimming left V 3 bases short and J 2 bases short, with 7 bases between. This CDR3 is built from 13 residues. Per germline, CDR1 LGHDT and CDR2 YNNKEL (reference sequence).

V is TRBV12-3 or TRBV12-4 and J is TRBJ1-1; 7 positions agree with TRBD1. The CDR3 length is 11 residues. The V and J ends lost 2 bases and 13 bases, in that order; junction bases with no gene match: 4. The CDR3 DNA reads as TGTGCCAGCAGTTTAACAGACAGGGTTTTCTTT. Its protein is CASSLTDRVFF.

The chain recombines TRBV25-1 with TRBJ1-1, with a tentative D call TRBD1 (6 bases). Trimming pared 5 bases from V and 1 base from J, leaving 11 bases between. Germline CDR1 is MGHDK and CDR2 is SYGVNS. The CDR3 loop spans 14 amino acids. The CDR3 protein is CASSYPGQNTEAFF. The CDR3 bases are TGTGCCAGCAGTTACCCGGGACAGAACACTGAAGCTTTCTTT. Filled out from reference TRBV25-1 and TRBJ1-1, the complete variable domain reads EADIYQTPRYLVIGTGKKITLECSQTMGHDKMYWYQQDPGMELHLIHYSYGVNSTEKGDLSSESTVSRIRTEHFPLTLESARPSHTSQYLCASSYPGQNTEAFFGQGTRLTVV.

The CDR3 DNA is TGTGCCACCAGTGAGGACAGGGGTGGCTACACCTTC. Its translation is CATSEDRGGYTF. This chain links TRBV24-1 with TRBJ1-2, with 9 bases that match TRBD1. The CDR3 has 12 residues. Germline loops: CDR1 KGHDR, CDR2 SFDVKD. V dropped 4 bases and J dropped 7; count of bases not matched to a gene: 0.

The chain carries TRBV5-4 and TRBJ2-3; D might be TRBD2 (5 bases). CDR3 length: 15 residues. Trimming cost V 2 bases and J 2 bases, with 12 bases left between them. Germline CDR1 and CDR2: SGHNT and YYREEE (reference sequence). The CDR3 reads CASSFASGYTDTQYF. In DNA form, the CDR3 reads TGTGCCAGCAGCTTTGCGAGCGGTTACACAGATACGCAGTATTTT.

This sequence joins TRBV5-6 and TRBJ2-3; maybe TRBD2 (6 bases). CDR3 length: 17 amino acids. Deletions cut 0 bases from V and 5 bases from J, with 19 bases between. CDR1 SGHDT and CDR2 YYEEEE come from the germline V gene. Written as DNA, the CDR3 is TGTGCCAGCAGCTTGGAGGTAGCGGCTCTAACTAGAGATACGCAGTATTTT. This sequence encodes CASSLEVAALTRDTQYF.

The chain employs TRBV24-1 and TRBJ1-5, with D uncertain. Trimming removed 5 bases from V and 0 bases from J, with 10 bases in between. Germline V lookup: CDR1 KGHDR, CDR2 SFDVKD. This CDR3 has 15 amino acids. Written as DNA, the CDR3 is TGTGCCACCAGTGTCGCCGGACTTAGCAATCAGCCCCAGCATTTT. It translates to CATSVAGLSNQPQHF.

In its sample, this clone was seen once. V usage is TRBV24-1 and J usage is TRBJ2-6; TRBD1 matches at 10 bases. CDR1 is KGHDR, CDR2 SFDVKD, per germline. The CDR3 length is 20 residues. V lost 3 bases, J lost 0 bases, and 10 bases stayed unmatched. The CDR3 region is CATSDTPGQGGYSGANVLTF. The CDR3 DNA reads TGTGCCACCAGTGATACCCCTGGACAGGGGGGTTACTCTGGGGCCAACGTCCTGACTTTC.

The CDR3 loop reads CASQRQGPNEKLFF. CDR3 nucleotides: TGTGCCAGTCAAAGACAGGGACCTAATGAAAAACTGTTTTTT. V and J are TRBV19 and TRBJ1-4, with 7 nucleotides matching TRBD1. The CDR3 runs to 14 residues. V trimming: 8 bases; J trimming: 3 bases; junction bases outside the gene matches: 6. Germline CDR1 LNHDA, CDR2 SQIVND (reference sequence).

The V gene is TRBV7-9, the J gene TRBJ1-2, with TRBD1 identical over 7 bases. V lost 3 bases and J lost 0; bases outside the gene matches: 13. The V gene's germline CDR1 is SEHNR and CDR2 FQNEAQ (reference sequence). The CDR3 has 18 amino acids. CDR3 in DNA: TGTGCCAGCAGCTTCTCGTCCGGGACAGACCCTGCTAACTATGGCTACACCTTC. The encoded protein is CASSFSSGTDPANYGYTF.

This clone was observed once. The genes are TRBV29-1 and TRBJ2-1; D unclear. CDR3 length: 14 residues. Trimming cost V 1 base and J 0 bases, with 7 bases left between them. From germline, CDR1 is SQVTM and CDR2 ANQGSEA. This CDR3 reads CSVEGEASYNEQFF. The DNA for the CDR3 is TGCAGCGTTGAAGGTGAGGCCTCCTACAATGAGCAGTTCTTC.

This clone was observed once. The gene calls are TRBV2 and TRBJ1-2; D possibly corresponds to TRBD1 (5 bases). Trimming pared 2 bases from V and 4 bases from J, leaving 14 bases between. CDR3 length: 15 amino acids. The V gene's germline CDR1 is SNHLY and CDR2 FYNNEI. CDR3 region: CASSEMQGPPYGYTF. The CDR3 DNA reads TGTGCCAGCAGTGAAATGCAGGGTCCGCCCTATGGCTACACCTTC.

The CDR3 sequence is CASSQVSRGTEAFF. The CDR3 bases are TGTGCCAGCAGCCAAGTCTCCCGGGGCACTGAAGCTTTCTTT. This sequence joins TRBV3-1 (or the pseudogene TRBV3-2) and TRBJ1-1, with unresolved D. V gave up 1 base and J gave up 4 bases, with 10 bases separating them. The germline gives CDR1 LGHDT, CDR2 YNNKEL (reference sequence). The CDR3 runs to 14 residues.

J is TRBJ2-1 and V is TRBV5-4; 7 bases map to TRBD2. Germline CDR1 and CDR2: SGHNT and YYREEE (reference sequence). The CDR3 spans 13 residues. J lost 7 bases, V lost 4 bases, and 5 bases had no gene match. The CDR3 coding sequence is TGTGCCAGCAGCCGGACTAGGTCTAATGAGCAGTTCTTC. Encoded protein: CASSRTRSNEQFF.

The genes are TRBV9 and TRBJ2-3, with D perhaps TRBD1 (5 bases). The germline V gene encodes CDR1 SGDLS and CDR2 YYNGEE. Trimming stripped 0 bases from V and 1 base from J, with 6 bases between. The CDR3 length is 14 residues. CDR3 sequence (DNA): TGTGCCAGCAGCGTAGCAGGGCGCACAGATACGCAGTATTTT. Translation: CASSVAGRTDTQYF.

The rearrangement joins TRBV27 to TRBJ1-2; possible D gene TRBD1, 6 bases. Germline V gene lookup returns CDR1 MNHEY and CDR2 SMNVEV (reference sequence). The CDR3 is 15 residues long. V lost 0 bases and J 2 bases, leaving 10 bases between the germline ends. This chain's CDR3 is CASSLSPTGNYGYTF. The CDR3 bases are TGTGCCAGCAGTTTATCCCCGACAGGAAACTATGGCTACACCTTC.

The rearrangement joins TRBV5-4 to TRBJ2-3, with 7 bases fitting TRBD2. From germline, CDR1 is SGHNT and CDR2 YYREEE (reference sequence). CDR3 length: 13 residues. J gave up 4 bases and V 4 bases, and 3 bases lay outside the gene matches. In DNA form, the CDR3 reads TGTGCCAGCAGCCGGGGGGTTTCAGATACGCAGTATTTT. It specifies CASSRGVSDTQYF.

The J gene is TRBJ2-1, the V gene TRBV3-1 (or the pseudogene TRBV3-2); D gene ambiguous. Trimming took 0 bases from V and 0 from J, leaving 9 bases between them. This CDR3 is built from 16 residues. The germline V gene encodes CDR1 LGHDT and CDR2 YNNKEL (reference sequence). In nucleotides, the CDR3 is TGTGCCAGCAGCCAAGATCGAGGCGGCTCCTACAATGAGCAGTTCTTC. It codes for CASSQDRGGSYNEQFF.